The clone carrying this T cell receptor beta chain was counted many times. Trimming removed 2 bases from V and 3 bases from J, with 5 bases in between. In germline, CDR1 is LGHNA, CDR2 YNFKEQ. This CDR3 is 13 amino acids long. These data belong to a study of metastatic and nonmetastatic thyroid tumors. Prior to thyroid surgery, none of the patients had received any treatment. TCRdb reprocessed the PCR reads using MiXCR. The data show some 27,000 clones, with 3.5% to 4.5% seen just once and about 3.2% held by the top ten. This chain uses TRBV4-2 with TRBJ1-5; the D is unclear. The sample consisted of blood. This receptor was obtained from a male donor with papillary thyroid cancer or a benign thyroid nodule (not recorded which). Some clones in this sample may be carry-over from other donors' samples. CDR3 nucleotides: TGTGCCAGCAGCCAACTCAACAATCAGCCCCAGCATTTT. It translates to CASSQLNNQPQHF.